This is a list of T cell receptor beta chains from one sample in a study of blood T cells in healthy people across ages. One entry per CDR3 protein, called by TCRdb with MiXCR from the 5' RACE reads. In the table there are around 580,000 distinct CDR3 sequences, around 48% of which are singletons. The source material was blood. The receptors here all came from an older man in good health. The CDR3 runs from the conserved cysteine through the conserved F or W. The D gene is left open where the match is weak. Expanded clones are given a class, and other clones once, few, many or no size at all.

TRBV5-1	TRBJ2-6	.	18	few	CASSLGDRLFSGANVLTF	TGCGCCAGCAGCTTGGGAGACAGGCTTTTCTCTGGGGCCAACGTCCTGACTTTC
TRBV7-2	TRBJ2-1	TRBD2	20	few	CASSTRTGTSGGSIPHEQFF	TGTGCCAGCAGCACCCGGACGGGGACTAGCGGGGGGTCGATCCCCCATGAGCAGTTCTTC
TRBV5-1	TRBJ2-7	.	14	.	CASSLEGRIYEQYF	TGCGCCAGCAGCTTGGAAGGCAGAATCTACGAGCAGTACTTC
TRBV27	TRBJ2-2	.	15	.	CASSFNMPNTGELFF	TGTGCCAGCAGTTTTAACATGCCGAACACCGGGGAGCTGTTTTTT
TRBV6-6	TRBJ2-7	.	12	few	CASSYVGREQYF	TGTGCCAGCAGTTACGTGGGGAGGGAGCAGTACTTC
TRBV20-1	TRBJ2-5	TRBD1	15	.	CSAAGTGTGQETQYF	TGCAGTGCGGCCGGGACAGGGACTGGACAAGAGACCCAGTACTTC
TRBV6-2/TRBV6-3	TRBJ1-6	.	15	.	CASSTPTGPDSPLHF	TGTGCCAGCAGTACCCCGACAGGCCCGGATTCACCCCTCCACTTT
TRBV11-2	TRBJ2-1	TRBD1	13	.	CASLGQAYNEQFF	TGTGCCAGCCTCGGACAGGCCTACAATGAGCAGTTCTTC
TRBV6-5	TRBJ2-1	TRBD2	17	few	CASSRPLGLAGNNEQFF	TGTGCCAGCAGCCGCCCTCTGGGGCTAGCGGGGAACAATGAGCAGTTCTTC
TRBV5-1	TRBJ2-1	TRBD2	17	.	CASSPGLAGIPDNEQFF	TGCGCCAGCAGCCCAGGACTAGCGGGGATTCCCGACAATGAGCAGTTCTTC
TRBV7-2	TRBJ2-3	TRBD2	16	.	CASRPGLAGSGDTQYF	TGTGCCAGCAGGCCAGGACTAGCGGGATCGGGAGATACGCAGTATTTT
TRBV4-1	TRBJ2-7	.	14	once	CASSHPDGNYEQYF	TGCGCCAGCAGCCACCCGGACGGGAACTACGAGCAGTACTTC
TRBV12-3/TRBV12-4	TRBJ2-3	TRBD2	15	.	CASKALTPGGNTQYF	TGTGCCAGCAAAGCCCTCACACCGGGGGGGAATACGCAGTATTTT
TRBV20-1	TRBJ1-2	.	11	few	CSGAGNYGYTF	TGCAGTGGCGCGGGGAATTATGGCTACACCTTC
TRBV11-2	TRBJ2-3	TRBD2	15	.	CASSFRTSGPDTQYF	TGTGCCAGCAGCTTCAGGACTAGCGGGCCAGATACGCAGTATTTT